This note documents a single TCR beta chain sequence. Trimming took off 8 bases at V and 7 bases at J, with 17 bases between the two ends. The germline V gene has CDR1 PRHDT and CDR2 FYEKMQ (reference sequence). The CDR3 is made up of 14 amino acids. The sample is drawn from a study of T cell responses to AZD1222 COVID-19 vaccine. Data came from immunoSEQ multiplex PCR; TCRdb stores just in-frame clones and leaves some out. The sample shows around 130,000 clones, over 85% of them seen only once. The material sequenced was peripheral blood, taken on day 0 of AZD1222 vaccination. The chain couples TRBV13 to TRBJ1-4, with D possibly matching TRBD1 (6 bases). This clonotype was obtained from an adult in good health. This CDR3 reads CASGLYRVGEKLFF. In DNA form, the CDR3 reads TGTGCCAGCGGCCTGTACAGGGTTGGTGAAAAACTGTTTTTT.